These T cell receptor beta chains were read from a single sample in a study of T cells in Graves' hyperthyroidism and ophthalmopathy. Via MiXCR, TCRdb re-called the multiplex PCR reads, giving one row per CDR3 protein. The sample includes hundreds of thousands of distinct CDR3 sequences, approximately 14% of them seen just once. Material: blood. The receptors stem from a woman younger than 30 with Graves' hyperthyroidism. The conserved cysteine and the conserved F or W are not part of the CDR3 here. The order of the fields is V gene, CDR3 protein.

>TRBV3-1
ASSQVQGGAGQY
>TRBV4-3
ASSQGGQNTEAF
>TRBV4-1
ASSKVMDQRTDTQY
>TRBV7-6
ASSLQSSGRAIPGELF
>TRBV28
ASSMLRTETGELF
>TRBV7-2
ASSLDRAYAVTEAF
>TRBV14
ASSQQFRDRDYEQY
>TRBV19
ASRIQREGPQH
>TRBV7-8
ASSFSLGLAEHNEQF
>TRBV5-1
ASSTGTTFGNTIY
>TRBV5-1
ASRERGPSYNEQF
>TRBV2
ASSGLAGGTDTQY
>TRBV2
ASGGSGLSTDTQY
>TRBV4-1
ASSQDAGALWQQY
>TRBV4-3
ASSQDRANEKLF
>TRBV2
ASILRQPLAF
>TRBV28
ASSLRVSYWQKLF
>TRBV11-2
ASSLHLGQGEGYT
>TRBV6-2/TRBV6-3
ASTNGGAQPQH
>TRBV20-1
SVSPGGFNQPQH
>TRBV28
ASIAGNSGNTIY
>TRBV28
ASSRAGIAEAF
>TRBV11-3
ASSSDIKGEQY
>TRBV15
ATSIQGSFALAKNIQY
>TRBV11-2
ASSSNSGRSHEQY
>TRBV4-1
ASSQTQQGYT
>TRBV5-1
ASSFSGNRETQY
>TRBV29-1
SVADRSGNTIY
>TRBV20-1
SASFGLAGGRMETQY
>TRBV6-1
ASTRTVLMASGNTIY
>TRBV7-2
ASSLAPNRDYEQY
>TRBV6-4
ASSTGQLLNTEAF
>TRBV7-2
ASSLGEIEQY
>TRBV7-9
ASSPDTYEQY
>TRBV20-1
SSGRTNTGELF
>TRBV24-1
ATSDSGTSGTDNEQF
>TRBV5-4
ASSFDPPGEQF
>TRBV27
ASSLTGVGGYT
>TRBV4-1
ASSQDGTAQETQY
>TRBV27
ASSLLFVGDNQPQH
>TRBV20-1
SARGLAEMEWETQY
>TRBV28
ASSLWGGQGPNQPQH
>TRBV7-2
ASSLAGGLNYNEQF
>TRBV5-1
ASSLEGSDQPQH
>TRBV11-2
ASSLSTINEQF
>TRBV6-1
ASSVRAGSSYNEQF
>TRBV5-8
ASSWAKGLTYTEAF
>TRBV7-2
ASSELAGAFDNEQF
>TRBV7-9
ASSLGPGPNTEAF
>TRBV12-3/TRBV12-4
ASRSQGAGNTTY
>TRBV7-9
ASSSTWGRLNYGYT
>TRBV2
ASGAGLAGGELF
>TRBV28
ASSSTGIFTDTQY
>TRBV6-1
ASSEAGTGHYEQY
>TRBV5-1
ASSLDSLDQPQH
>TRBV20-1
SAGKKSGTGATTDTQY
>TRBV28
ATVGRPFSGNTIY